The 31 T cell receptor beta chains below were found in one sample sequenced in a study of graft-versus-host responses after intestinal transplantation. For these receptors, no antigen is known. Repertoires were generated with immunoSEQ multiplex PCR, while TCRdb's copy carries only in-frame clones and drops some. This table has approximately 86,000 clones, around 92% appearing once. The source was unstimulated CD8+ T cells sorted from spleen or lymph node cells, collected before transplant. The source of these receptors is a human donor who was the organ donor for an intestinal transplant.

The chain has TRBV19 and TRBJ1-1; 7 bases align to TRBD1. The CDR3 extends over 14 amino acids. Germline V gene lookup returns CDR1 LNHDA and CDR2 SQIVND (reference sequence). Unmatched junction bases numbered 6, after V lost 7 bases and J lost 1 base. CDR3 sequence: CASTQGGSNTEAFF. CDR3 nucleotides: TGTGCCAGTACCCAAGGGGGCTCGAACACTGAAGCTTTCTTT.

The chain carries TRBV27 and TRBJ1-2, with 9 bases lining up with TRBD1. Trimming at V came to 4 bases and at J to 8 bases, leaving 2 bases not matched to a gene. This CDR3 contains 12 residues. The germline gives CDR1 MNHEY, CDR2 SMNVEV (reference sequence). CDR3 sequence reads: CASSYTGGGYTF. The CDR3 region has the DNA TGTGCCAGCAGTTATACAGGGGGCGGCTACACCTTC.

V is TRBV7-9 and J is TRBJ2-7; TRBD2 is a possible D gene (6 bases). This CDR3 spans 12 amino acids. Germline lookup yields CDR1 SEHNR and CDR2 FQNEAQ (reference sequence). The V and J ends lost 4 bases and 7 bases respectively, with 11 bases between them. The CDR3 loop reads CASSWGVTEQYF. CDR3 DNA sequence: TGTGCCAGCAGCTGGGGGGTTACGGAGCAGTACTTC.

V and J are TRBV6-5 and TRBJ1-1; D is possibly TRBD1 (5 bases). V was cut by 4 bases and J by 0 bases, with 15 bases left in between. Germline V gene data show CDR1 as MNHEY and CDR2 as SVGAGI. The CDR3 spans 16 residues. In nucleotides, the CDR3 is TGTGCCAGCAGTTTCAAGGACATAAACATGAACACTGAAGCTTTCTTT. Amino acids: CASSFKDINMNTEAFF.

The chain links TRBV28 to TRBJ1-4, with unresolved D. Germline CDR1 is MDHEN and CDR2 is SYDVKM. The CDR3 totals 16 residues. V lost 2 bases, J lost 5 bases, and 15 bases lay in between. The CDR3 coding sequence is TGTGCCAGCAGTTTAGCGCCCCAGGATTCAAATGAAAAACTGTTTTTT. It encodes CASSLAPQDSNEKLFF.

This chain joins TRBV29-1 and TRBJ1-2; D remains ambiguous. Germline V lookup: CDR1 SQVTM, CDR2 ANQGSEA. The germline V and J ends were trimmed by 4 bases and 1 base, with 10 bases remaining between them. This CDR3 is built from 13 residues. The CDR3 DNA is TGCAGCGTTGTAGACCGAGATAACTATGGCTACACCTTC. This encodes CSVVDRDNYGYTF.

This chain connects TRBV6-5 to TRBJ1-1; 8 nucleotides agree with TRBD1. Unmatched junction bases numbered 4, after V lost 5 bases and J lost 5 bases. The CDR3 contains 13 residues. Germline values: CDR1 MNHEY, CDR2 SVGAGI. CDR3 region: CASSAQGGTEAFF. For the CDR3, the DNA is TGTGCCAGCAGTGCACAGGGGGGGACTGAAGCTTTCTTT.

CDR3 DNA sequence: TGTGCCAGCAGTTCCTATTTCAAAGAACGCACAGATACGCAGTATTTT. Translated, it gives CASSSYFKERTDTQYF. The chain uses TRBV28 and TRBJ2-3; no definite D call. The V end was cut by 4 bases, the J end by 1 base, with 15 bases between. This CDR3 has 16 amino acids. Germline values: CDR1 MDHEN, CDR2 SYDVKM.

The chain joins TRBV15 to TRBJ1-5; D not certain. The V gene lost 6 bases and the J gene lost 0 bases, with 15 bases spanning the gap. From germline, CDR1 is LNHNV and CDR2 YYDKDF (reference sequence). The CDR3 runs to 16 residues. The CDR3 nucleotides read TGTGCCACCAGTTTGGACGGGGAGTATAGCAATCAGCCCCAGCATTTT. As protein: CATSLDGEYSNQPQHF. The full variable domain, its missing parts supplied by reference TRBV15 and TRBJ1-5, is DAMVIQNPRYQVTQFGKPVTLSCSQTLNHNVMYWYQQKSSQAPKLLFHYYDKDFNNEADTPDNFQSRRPNTSFCFLDIRSPGLGDTAMYLCATSLDGEYSNQPQHFGDGTRLSIL.

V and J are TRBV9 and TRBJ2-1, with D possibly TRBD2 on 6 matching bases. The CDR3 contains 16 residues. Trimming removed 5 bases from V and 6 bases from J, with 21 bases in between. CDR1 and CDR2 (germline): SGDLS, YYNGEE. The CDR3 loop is CASSEGGGADVNEQFF. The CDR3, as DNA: TGTGCCAGCAGTGAGGGAGGCGGGGCGGACGTCAATGAGCAGTTCTTC. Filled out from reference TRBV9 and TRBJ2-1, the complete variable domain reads DSGVTQTPKHLITATGQRVTLRCSPRSGDLSVYWYQQSLDQGLQFLIQYYNGEERAKGNILERFSAQQFPDLHSELNLSSLELGDSALYFCASSEGGGADVNEQFFGPGTRLTVL.

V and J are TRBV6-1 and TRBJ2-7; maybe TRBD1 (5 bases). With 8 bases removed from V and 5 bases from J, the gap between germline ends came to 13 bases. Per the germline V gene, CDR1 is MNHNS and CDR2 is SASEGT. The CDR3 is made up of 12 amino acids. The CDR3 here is CASADSLNEQYF. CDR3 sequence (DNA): TGTGCCAGCGCCGACAGTCTGAACGAGCAGTACTTC.

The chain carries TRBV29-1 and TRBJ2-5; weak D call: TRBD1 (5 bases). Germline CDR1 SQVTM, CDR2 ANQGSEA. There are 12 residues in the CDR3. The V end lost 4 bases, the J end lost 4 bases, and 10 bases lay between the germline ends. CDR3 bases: TGCAGCGTTGCAGGGCCCGGAGAGACCCAGTACTTC. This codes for CSVAGPGETQYF.

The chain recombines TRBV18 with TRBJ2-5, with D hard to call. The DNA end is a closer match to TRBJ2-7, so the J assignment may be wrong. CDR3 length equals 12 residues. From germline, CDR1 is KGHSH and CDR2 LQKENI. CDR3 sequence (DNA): TGTGCCAGCTCACCAGACATTTACGAGCAGTACTTC. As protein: CASSPDIYEQYF.

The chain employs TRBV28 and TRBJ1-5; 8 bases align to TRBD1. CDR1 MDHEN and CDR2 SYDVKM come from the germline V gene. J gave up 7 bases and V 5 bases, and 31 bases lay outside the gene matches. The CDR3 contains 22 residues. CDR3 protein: CASSGRFNFRTGNRYKGQPQHF. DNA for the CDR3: TGTGCCAGCAGTGGCCGGTTCAACTTTAGGACAGGGAATCGGTACAAGGGGCAGCCCCAGCATTTT.

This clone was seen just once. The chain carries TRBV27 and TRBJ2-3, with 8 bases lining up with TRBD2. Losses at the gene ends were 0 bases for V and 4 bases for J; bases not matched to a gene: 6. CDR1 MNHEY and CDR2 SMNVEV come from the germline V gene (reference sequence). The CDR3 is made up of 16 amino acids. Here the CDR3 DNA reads TGTGCCAGCAGTTTATCATTAGCGGGGAATCCAGATACGCAGTATTTT. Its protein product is CASSLSLAGNPDTQYF.

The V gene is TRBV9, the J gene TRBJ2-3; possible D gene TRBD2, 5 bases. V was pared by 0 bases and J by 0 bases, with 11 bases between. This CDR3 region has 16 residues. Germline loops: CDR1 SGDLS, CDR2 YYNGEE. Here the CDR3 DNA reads TGTGCCAGCAGCGTAGAGGTGACTACGAGCACAGATACGCAGTATTTT. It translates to CASSVEVTTSTDTQYF.

The CDR3 loop reads CASTTPFTGGDSPYEQYF. The CDR3, as DNA: TGTGCCAGCACCACTCCTTTTACAGGGGGCGATTCTCCCTACGAGCAGTACTTC. The rearrangement joins TRBV28 to TRBJ2-7; 9 bases map to TRBD1. The CDR3 is 18 residues long. Per the germline V gene, CDR1 is MDHEN and CDR2 is SYDVKM. Trimming cost V 7 bases and J 2 bases; bases outside gene matches: 18.

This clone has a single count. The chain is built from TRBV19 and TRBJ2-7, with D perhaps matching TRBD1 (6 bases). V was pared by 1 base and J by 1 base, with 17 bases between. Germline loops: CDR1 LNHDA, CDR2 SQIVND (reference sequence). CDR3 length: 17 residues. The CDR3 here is CASSIGGGPGVSYEQYF. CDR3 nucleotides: TGTGCCAGTAGTATAGGGGGCGGCCCAGGGGTTTCCTACGAGCAGTACTTC. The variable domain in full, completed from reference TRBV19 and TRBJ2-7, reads DGGITQSPKYLFRKEGQNVTLSCEQNLNHDAMYWYRQDPGQGLRLIYYSQIVNDFQKGDIAEGYSVSREKKESFPLTVTSAQKNPTAFYLCASSIGGGPGVSYEQYFGPGTRLTVT.

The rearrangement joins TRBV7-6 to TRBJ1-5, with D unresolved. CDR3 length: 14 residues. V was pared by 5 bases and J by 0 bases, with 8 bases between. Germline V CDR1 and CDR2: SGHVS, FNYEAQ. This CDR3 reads CASSRHPSNQPQHF. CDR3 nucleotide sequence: TGTGCCAGCAGCCGACATCCTAGCAATCAGCCCCAGCATTTT.

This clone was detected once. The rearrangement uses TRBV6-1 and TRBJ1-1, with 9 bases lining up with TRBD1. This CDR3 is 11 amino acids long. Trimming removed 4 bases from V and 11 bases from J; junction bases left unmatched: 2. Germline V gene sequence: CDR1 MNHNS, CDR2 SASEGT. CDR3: CASSGTGDAFF. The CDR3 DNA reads TGTGCCAGCAGTGGGACAGGGGATGCTTTCTTT.

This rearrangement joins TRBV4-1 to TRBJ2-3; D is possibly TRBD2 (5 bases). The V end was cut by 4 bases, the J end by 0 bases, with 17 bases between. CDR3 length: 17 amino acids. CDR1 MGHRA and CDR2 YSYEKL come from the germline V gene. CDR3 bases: TGCGCCAGCAGCCCATCTCCCGAGGGATCTAGCACAGATACGCAGTATTTT. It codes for CASSPSPEGSSTDTQYF.

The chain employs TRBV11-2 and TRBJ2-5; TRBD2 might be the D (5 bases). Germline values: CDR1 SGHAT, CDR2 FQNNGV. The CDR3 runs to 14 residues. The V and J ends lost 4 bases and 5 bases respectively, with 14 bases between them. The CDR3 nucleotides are TGTGCCAGCAGCTCCCCCGGGGTGACGGAGACCCAGTACTTC. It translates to CASSSPGVTETQYF.

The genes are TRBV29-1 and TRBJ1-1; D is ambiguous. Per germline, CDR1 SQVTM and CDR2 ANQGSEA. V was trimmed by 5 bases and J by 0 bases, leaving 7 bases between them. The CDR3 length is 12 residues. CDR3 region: CSVTTMNTEAFF. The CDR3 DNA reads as TGCAGCGTTACAACGATGAACACTGAAGCTTTCTTT.

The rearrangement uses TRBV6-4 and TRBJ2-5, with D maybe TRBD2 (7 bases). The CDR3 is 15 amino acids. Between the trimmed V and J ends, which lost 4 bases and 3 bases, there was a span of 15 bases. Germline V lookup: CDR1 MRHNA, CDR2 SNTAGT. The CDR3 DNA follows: TGTGCCAGCAGTGGGGGGCGGGGGCAGGAAGAGACCCAGTACTTC. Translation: CASSGGRGQEETQYF.

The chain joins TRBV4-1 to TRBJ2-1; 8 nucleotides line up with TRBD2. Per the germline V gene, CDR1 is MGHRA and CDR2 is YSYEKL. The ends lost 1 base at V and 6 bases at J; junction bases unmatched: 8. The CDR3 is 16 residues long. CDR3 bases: TGCGCCAGCAGCCAAGGATCCAGCGGGGGCATCAATGAGCAGTTCTTC. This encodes CASSQGSSGGINEQFF.

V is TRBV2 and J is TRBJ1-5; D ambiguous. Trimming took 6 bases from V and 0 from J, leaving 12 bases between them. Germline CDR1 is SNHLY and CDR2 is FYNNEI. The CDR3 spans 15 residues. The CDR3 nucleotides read TGTGCCAGCAGCTATGAGAGGCGTAGCAATCAGCCCCAGCATTTT. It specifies CASSYERRSNQPQHF.

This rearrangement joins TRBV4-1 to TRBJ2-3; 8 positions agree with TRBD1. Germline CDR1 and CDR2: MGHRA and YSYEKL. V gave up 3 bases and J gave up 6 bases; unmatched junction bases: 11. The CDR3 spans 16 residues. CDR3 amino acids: CASSHTPPGGRDTQYF. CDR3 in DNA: TGCGCCAGCAGCCACACCCCCCCAGGGGGCCGCGATACGCAGTATTTT.

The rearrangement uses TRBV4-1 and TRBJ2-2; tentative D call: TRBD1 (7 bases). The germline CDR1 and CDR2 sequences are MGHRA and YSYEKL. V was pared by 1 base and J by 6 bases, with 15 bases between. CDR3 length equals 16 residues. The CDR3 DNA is TGCGCCAGCAGCCAAGCTAGGACAGGCGGGGCCGGGGAGCTGTTTTTT. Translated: CASSQARTGGAGELFF.

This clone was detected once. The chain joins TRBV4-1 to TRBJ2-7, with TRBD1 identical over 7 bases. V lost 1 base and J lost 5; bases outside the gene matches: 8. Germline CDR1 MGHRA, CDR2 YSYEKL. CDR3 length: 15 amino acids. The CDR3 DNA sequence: TGCGCCAGCAGCCAAGGGGGACAGTGGTGGGACGAGCAGTACTTC. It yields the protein CASSQGGQWWDEQYF.

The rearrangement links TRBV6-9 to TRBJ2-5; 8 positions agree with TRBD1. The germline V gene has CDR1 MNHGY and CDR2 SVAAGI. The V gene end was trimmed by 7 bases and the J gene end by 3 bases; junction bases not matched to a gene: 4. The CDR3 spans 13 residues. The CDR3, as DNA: TGTGCCAGCATCGGACAGGGAGAAGAGACCCAGTACTTC. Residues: CASIGQGEETQYF.

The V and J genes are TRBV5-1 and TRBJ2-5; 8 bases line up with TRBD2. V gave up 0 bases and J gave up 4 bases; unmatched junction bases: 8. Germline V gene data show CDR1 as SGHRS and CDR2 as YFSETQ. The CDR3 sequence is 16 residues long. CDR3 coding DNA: TGCGCCAGCAGCTTGGTACTTAGCGGGGCTCGAGAGACCCAGTACTTC. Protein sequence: CASSLVLSGARETQYF.